This is a list of T cell receptor beta chains from one sample in a study of STAT3 mutations in large granular lymphocyte leukemia. The protocol was immunoSEQ multiplex PCR, while the TCRdb copy is restricted to in-frame clones and leaves out a portion. The table shows approximately 25,000 clones, with approximately 94% occurring only once. The sample consisted of peripheral blood mononuclear cells. These TCRs come from a man aged 35 to 55 with T-cell large granular lymphocyte leukemia. Some clones in this sample may be carry-over from other donors' samples. The CDR3 runs from the conserved cysteine through the conserved F or W. A D gene is named only where the DNA matches it firmly.

V	D	CDR3
TRBV19	-	CASSPYMGNTEAFF
TRBV6-5	-	CASSYGSNTEAFF
TRBV7-3	TRBD1	CASSPRQGRSTDTQYF
TRBV20-1	TRBD2	CSAGTSYEQYF
TRBV18	-	CASSPPGHGYTF
TRBV27	-	CASSLRGRQSTEAFF
TRBV27	TRBD1	CASSLLTTTGDSHEQYF
TRBV11-3	TRBD1	CASSLGQGLGYTF
TRBV5-6	-	CASSLEGGYSEKLFF
TRBV6-5	-	CASSLSFYTEAFF
TRBV9	-	CASSVEGLGNEQFF
TRBV15	-	CATSRDPLVAKNIQYF
TRBV15	TRBD2	CATSRDRGGEQYF
TRBV18	TRBD1	CASSPIMTGPGELFF
TRBV9	-	CASTRGPGWYEQYF
TRBV5-1	-	CASSFGGAITEAFF
TRBV30	TRBD1	CASDRGGYTF
TRBV5-1	TRBD2	CASSLRAASGDGTQYF
TRBV20-1	-	CSAGMNTEAFF
TRBV5-6	TRBD1	CASSLGTGIGGYTF
TRBV6-6	-	CASSHRESPQHF
TRBV5-8	-	CASSWRGNNSPLHF
TRBV7-9	-	CASSFGYTEAFF
TRBV9	-	CASSGGLNTEAFF
TRBV27	TRBD2	CASSPGLAGTVQFF
TRBV6-6	-	CASTQANSPLHF
TRBV5-4	TRBD2	CASSLGLAGGNTGELFF
TRBV6-5	-	CASKGGNSPLHF
TRBV7-6	-	CASSPQGTSYEQYF
TRBV30	-	CAWSESGGTEAFF
TRBV7-9	TRBD1	CASTAGDRGLNEQFF
TRBV4-1	TRBD1	CASSSPGQEGTDTQYF
TRBV6-5	TRBD2	CASSYSGVNRETQYF
TRBV5-6	-	CASSSPGRSQETQYF
TRBV5-4	-	CASSLGGSQYEQYF
TRBV27	-	CASSNPHREQFF
TRBV5-1	-	CASSLQSSYNEQFF